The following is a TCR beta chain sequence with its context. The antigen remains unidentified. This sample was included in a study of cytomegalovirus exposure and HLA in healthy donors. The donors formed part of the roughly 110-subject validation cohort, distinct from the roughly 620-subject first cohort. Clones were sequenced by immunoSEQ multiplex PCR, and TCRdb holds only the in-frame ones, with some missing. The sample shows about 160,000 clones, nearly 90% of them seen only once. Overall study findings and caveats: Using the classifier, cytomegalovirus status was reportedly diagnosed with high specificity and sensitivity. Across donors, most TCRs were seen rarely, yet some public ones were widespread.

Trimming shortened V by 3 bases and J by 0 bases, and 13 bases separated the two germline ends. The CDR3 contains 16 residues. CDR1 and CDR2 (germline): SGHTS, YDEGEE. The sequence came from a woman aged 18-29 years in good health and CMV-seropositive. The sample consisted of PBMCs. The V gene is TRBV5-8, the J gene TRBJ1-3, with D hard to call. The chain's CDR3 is CASSSFFGSSGNTIYF. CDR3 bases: TGTGCCAGCAGCTCTTTCTTCGGGAGCTCTGGAAACACCATATATTTT.